These 19 T cell receptor beta chains originate from one sample sequenced in a study of T-cell reconstitution after alpha-beta-depleted transplantation in children. Preparation of the TCRbeta library involved a method that used unique molecular identifiers. TCRdb independently ran MiXCR on the PCR reads; one entry per CDR3 protein. Altogether over 550,000 distinct CDR3 sequences are present, over 9.5% being singletons, with the ten largest covering about 4%. The sample here was PBMCs from the stem cell graft donor, taken from the stem cell graft. The receptors here all came from a human donor who donated a stem cell graft to a child with acute myeloid leukemia.

V and J are TRBV5-4 and TRBJ2-1; maybe TRBD1 (6 bases). V was pared by 4 bases and J by 7 bases, with 21 bases between. The CDR3 is 16 residues long. Germline values: CDR1 SGHNT, CDR2 YYREEE (reference sequence). The CDR3 DNA reads as TGTGCCAGCAGCCCCCCAGGCAGGGAGAGGGGGAATGAGCAGTTCTTC. Translation gives CASSPPGRERGNEQFF. The full variable domain, its missing parts supplied by reference TRBV5-4 and TRBJ2-1, is ETGVTQSPTHLIKTRGQQVTLRCSSQSGHNTVSWYQQALGQGPQFIFQYYREEENGRGNFPPRFSGLQFPNYSSELNVNALELDDSALYLCASSPPGRERGNEQFFGPGTRLTVL.

The rearrangement links TRBV24-1 to TRBJ2-2; 9 positions agree with TRBD1. The CDR3 extends over 14 amino acids. V shed 7 bases and J 5 bases; nucleotides not matched to a gene: 4. Per germline, CDR1 KGHDR and CDR2 SFDVKD. The CDR3 DNA is TGTGCCACCAGCCTGACAGGGGGGACCGGGGAGCTGTTTTTT. Protein sequence: CATSLTGGTGELFF.

The chain has TRBV29-1 and TRBJ2-7, with TRBD2 as a possible D gene (5 bases). There are 11 residues in the CDR3. Germline CDR1 reads SQVTM; CDR2 reads ANQGSEA. V lost 7 bases, J lost 5 bases, and 12 bases lay in between. CDR3 region: CSGQARDEQYF. CDR3 nucleotide sequence: TGCAGCGGCCAGGCGAGGGACGAGCAGTACTTC.

The CDR3 sequence: CASSLGSSGGRVQETQYF. The DNA of the CDR3 is TGTGCCAGCAGCTTAGGATCGAGCGGGGGGAGGGTCCAAGAGACCCAGTACTTC. The genes are TRBV11-2 and TRBJ2-5, with 9 bases identical to TRBD2. Looked up from germline, CDR1 is SGHAT and CDR2 is FQNNGV. CDR3 length: 18 amino acids. Trimming at V came to 1 base and at J to 1 base, leaving 10 bases not matched to a gene.

This chain joins TRBV5-6 and TRBJ2-1; D might be TRBD1 (5 bases). The germline V gene has CDR1 SGHDT and CDR2 YYEEEE. The CDR3 extends over 15 amino acids. Trimming left V 0 bases short and J 5 bases short, with 12 bases between. Here the CDR3 DNA reads TGTGCCAGCAGCTTGGTAGACAGCCCTAACAATGAGCAGTTCTTC. Its translation is CASSLVDSPNNEQFF.

This clonotype has at least ten counts. The V call is TRBV7-3, the J call TRBJ2-7, with 9 bases fitting TRBD1. Losses at the gene ends were 7 bases for V and 9 bases for J; bases not matched to a gene: 13. Germline V CDR1 and CDR2: SGHTA, FQGTGA. This CDR3 has 14 residues. The CDR3 nucleotides read TGTGCCAGCACCCGGACAGGGGCAGCATCGGGGCAGTACTTC. Its protein is CASTRTGAASGQYF.

Worth noting for this clonotype: The CDR3 ends on some other residue instead of the conserved phenylalanine or tryptophan, so this is likely a read error. The DNA for the CDR3 is TGTGCCACCGAAATTAGCGGAAATATGGGCGAGCAGTTCGTC. Its protein product is CATEISGNMGEQFV. V gene TRBV12-3 or TRBV12-4 combines with J gene TRBJ2-1, with a weak D call TRBD2 (6 bases). The CDR3 extends over 14 amino acids. Deletions cut 10 bases from V and 10 bases from J, with 23 bases between.

This clonotype was observed once. The chain links TRBV20-1 to TRBJ2-4; 7 positions match TRBD2. V was pared by 5 bases and J by 6 bases, with 7 bases of the junction left unmatched. Germline V gene data show CDR1 as DFQATT and CDR2 as SNEGSKA (reference sequence). The CDR3 has 13 amino acids. The CDR3 DNA reads as TGCAGTGCTCGCGGGAGCTGGTTAAACATTCAGTACTTC. Its protein product is CSARGSWLNIQYF.

This clonotype appeared many times. The V gene is TRBV5-1, the J gene TRBJ2-1, with D unresolved. The CDR3 has 15 amino acids. Germline V gene lookup returns CDR1 SGHRS and CDR2 YFSETQ. With 0 bases removed from V and 0 bases from J, the gap between germline ends came to 7 bases. The CDR3 DNA sequence: TGCGCCAGCAGCTTGGCACCAAACTCCTACAATGAGCAGTTCTTC. This encodes CASSLAPNSYNEQFF.

This clonotype was seen only a few times. The rearrangement links TRBV10-3 to TRBJ1-1; maybe TRBD1 (5 bases). Germline V gene sequence: CDR1 ENHRY, CDR2 SYGVKD. The CDR3 sequence is 14 residues long. V was cut by 7 bases and J by 5 bases, with 17 bases left in between. CDR3 DNA: TGTGCCATCACCGCGGGACGCGCGGGAACTGAAGCTTTCTTT. This gives the protein CAITAGRAGTEAFF.

Ten or more counts support this clonotype. V usage is TRBV20-1 and J usage is TRBJ2-5; 7 nucleotides line up with TRBD1. The CDR3 is 15 residues long. Germline assignment: CDR1 DFQATT and CDR2 SNEGSKA (reference sequence). V dropped 1 base and J dropped 2; count of bases not matched to a gene: 7. Written as DNA, the CDR3 is TGCAGTGCTAGAGTAAGGGACAGCGAACAAGAGACCCAGTACTTC. Translating gives CSARVRDSEQETQYF.

This clonotype was picked up a small number of times. The CDR3: CASSPVRGLGETQYF. CDR3 in DNA: TGTGCCAGCAGCCCCGTTAGAGGCCTCGGGGAGACCCAGTACTTC. The rearrangement joins TRBV7-2 to TRBJ2-5; D remains ambiguous. Germline V gene data show CDR1 as SGHTA and CDR2 as FQGNSA. Deletions cut 5 bases from V and 5 bases from J, with 18 bases between. The CDR3 covers 15 residues. The full variable domain, in which reference TRBV7-2 and TRBJ2-5 provide the parts outside the CDR3, is GAGVSQSPSNKVTEKGKDVELRCDPISGHTALYWYRQSLGQGLEFLIYFQGNSAPDKSGLPSDRFSAERTGGSVSTLTIQRTQQEDSAVYLCASSPVRGLGETQYFGPGTRLLVL.

The chain recombines TRBV4-2 with TRBJ2-1; possible D gene TRBD2, 5 bases. Germline V gene sequence: CDR1 LGHNA, CDR2 YNFKEQ. The CDR3 consists of 14 residues. V was shortened by 4 bases and J by 5 bases, with 12 bases between the two germline ends. The CDR3 spells CASSLRQEDNEQFF. As DNA, the CDR3 is TGTGCCAGCAGCCTCCGGCAGGAGGACAATGAGCAGTTCTTC.

This clonotype was detected a few times. This chain uses TRBV11-1 with TRBJ2-1; TRBD1 might be the D (6 bases). CDR1 is SGHAT, CDR2 FQDESV, per germline (reference sequence). V lost 1 base and J lost 4, with 11 bases in between. The CDR3 is made up of 15 amino acids. The CDR3 is CASSLELQGYNEQFF. The DNA for the CDR3 is TGTGCCAGCAGCTTAGAACTCCAGGGGTACAATGAGCAGTTCTTC.

The genes are TRBV5-1 and TRBJ2-2; D is perhaps TRBD2 (5 bases). CDR3 size: 14 residues. V was shortened by 0 bases and J by 4 bases, with 7 bases between the two germline ends. The germline gives CDR1 SGHRS, CDR2 YFSETQ. CDR3 protein: CASSLGGVTGELFF. The DNA for the CDR3 is TGCGCCAGCAGCTTGGGGGGAGTCACCGGGGAGCTGTTTTTT.

In this sample, this clonotype turned up a few times. Here the CDR3 reads CSARQGIDGYTF. The CDR3 DNA is TGCAGTGCCAGACAGGGAATAGATGGCTACACCTTC. The gene calls are TRBV20-1 and TRBJ1-2, with 7 bases fitting TRBD1. The CDR3 covers 12 residues. The germline gives CDR1 DFQATT, CDR2 SNEGSKA (reference sequence). Trimming removed 6 bases from V and 6 bases from J; junction bases left unmatched: 7.

In its sample, this clonotype was seen a few times. This chain links TRBV24-1 with TRBJ2-7; 9 bases are shared with TRBD2. In germline, CDR1 is KGHDR, CDR2 SFDVKD. V was clipped by 4 bases and J by 2 bases; unmatched bases: 8. CDR3 length equals 16 residues. The CDR3 DNA follows: TGTGCCACCAGTGAGCAAGGACTAGCGAAACCCTACGAGCAGTACTTC. It is translated as CATSEQGLAKPYEQYF.

This clonotype has more than one count but fewer than ten. The rearrangement links TRBV11-2 to TRBJ1-6; D is perhaps TRBD1 (5 bases). In germline, CDR1 is SGHAT, CDR2 FQNNGV. There are 15 residues in the CDR3. Between the trimmed V and J ends, which lost 5 bases and 4 bases, there was a span of 12 bases. CDR3 sequence: CASSPQTGYNSPLHF. CDR3 nucleotide sequence: TGTGCCAGCAGCCCCCAAACAGGATATAATTCACCCCTCCACTTT.

The rearrangement joins TRBV27 to TRBJ2-1; 9 positions agree with TRBD1. Losses at the gene ends were 3 bases for V and 7 bases for J; bases not matched to a gene: 10. From germline, CDR1 is MNHEY and CDR2 SMNVEV (reference sequence). This CDR3 is built from 16 residues. CDR3 coding DNA: TGTGCCAGCAGTTTCCGAGGGACAGGGAAAGTGAATGAGCAGTTCTTC. It specifies CASSFRGTGKVNEQFF.